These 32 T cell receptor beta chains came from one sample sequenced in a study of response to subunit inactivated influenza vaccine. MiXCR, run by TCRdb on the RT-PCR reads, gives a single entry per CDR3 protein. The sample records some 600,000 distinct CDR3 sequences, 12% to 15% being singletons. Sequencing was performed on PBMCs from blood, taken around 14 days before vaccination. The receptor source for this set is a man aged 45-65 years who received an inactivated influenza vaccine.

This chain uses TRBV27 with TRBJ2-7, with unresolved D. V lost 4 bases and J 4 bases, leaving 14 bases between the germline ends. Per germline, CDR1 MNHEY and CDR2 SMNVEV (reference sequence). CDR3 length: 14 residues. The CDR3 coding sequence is TGTGCCAGCAGTTCCGTAGGCTCCCTATACGAGCAGTACTTC. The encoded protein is CASSSVGSLYEQYF.

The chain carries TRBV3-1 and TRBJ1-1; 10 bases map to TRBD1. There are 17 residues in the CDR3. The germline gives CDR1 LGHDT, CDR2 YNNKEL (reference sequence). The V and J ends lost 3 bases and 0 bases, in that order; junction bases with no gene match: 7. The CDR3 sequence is CASSQGRTGGVNTEAFF. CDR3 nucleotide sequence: TGTGCCAGCAGCCAGGGACGGACAGGGGGAGTGAACACTGAAGCTTTCTTT. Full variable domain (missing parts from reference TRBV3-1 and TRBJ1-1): DTAVSQTPKYLVTQMGNDKSIKCEQNLGHDTMYWYKQDSKKFLKIMFSYNNKELIINETVPNRFSPKSPDKAHLNLHINSLELGDSAVYFCASSQGRTGGVNTEAFFGQGTRLTVV.

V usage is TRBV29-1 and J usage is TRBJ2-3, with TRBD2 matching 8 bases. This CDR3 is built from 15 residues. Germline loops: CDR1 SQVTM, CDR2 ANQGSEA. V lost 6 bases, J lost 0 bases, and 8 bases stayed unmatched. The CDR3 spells CSVGAGDLSTDTQYF. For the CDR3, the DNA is TGCAGCGTGGGAGCGGGGGACCTTAGCACAGATACGCAGTATTTT.

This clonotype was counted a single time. CDR3 bases: TGTGCCAGCAGCCAAGACGTGGGGGCGCGTATCTATGGCTACACCTTC. It specifies CASSQDVGARIYGYTF. V is TRBV4-2 and J is TRBJ1-2; a weak D match, TRBD1 (6 bases). V lost 0 bases and J lost 4, with 15 bases in between. CDR1 and CDR2 from the germline V gene are LGHNA and YNFKEQ. This CDR3 is built from 16 residues.

The CDR3 is CASSRNKWEQFF. The CDR3 DNA reads TGTGCCAGCAGCCGTAATAAATGGGAGCAGTTCTTC. This chain uses TRBV12-3 or TRBV12-4 with TRBJ2-1; D uncertain. V dropped 6 bases and J dropped 10 bases, with 13 bases sitting between them. CDR3 length: 12 amino acids.

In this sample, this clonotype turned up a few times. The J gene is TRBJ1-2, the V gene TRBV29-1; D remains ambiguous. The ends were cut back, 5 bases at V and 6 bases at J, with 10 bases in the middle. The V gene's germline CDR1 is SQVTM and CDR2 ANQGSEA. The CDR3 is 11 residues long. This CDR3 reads CSVPAGNGYTF. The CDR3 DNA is TGCAGCGTTCCCGCGGGTAATGGCTACACCTTC.

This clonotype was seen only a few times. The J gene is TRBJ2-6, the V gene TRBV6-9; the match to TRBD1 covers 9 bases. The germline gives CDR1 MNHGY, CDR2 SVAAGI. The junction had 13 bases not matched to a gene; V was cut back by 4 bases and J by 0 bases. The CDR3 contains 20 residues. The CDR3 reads CASSSWTGASLNSGANVLTF. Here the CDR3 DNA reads TGTGCCAGCAGTTCATGGACAGGGGCCAGCCTCAACTCTGGGGCCAACGTCCTGACTTTC.

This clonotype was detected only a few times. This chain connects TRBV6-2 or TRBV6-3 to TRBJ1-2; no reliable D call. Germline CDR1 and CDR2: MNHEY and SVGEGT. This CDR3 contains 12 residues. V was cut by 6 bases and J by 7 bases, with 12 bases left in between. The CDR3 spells CASRNRGFGYTF. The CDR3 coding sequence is TGTGCCAGCAGAAATCGGGGATTTGGCTACACCTTC.

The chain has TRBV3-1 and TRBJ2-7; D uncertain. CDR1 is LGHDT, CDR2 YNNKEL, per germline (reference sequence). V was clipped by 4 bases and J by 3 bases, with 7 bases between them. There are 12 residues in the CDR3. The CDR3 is CASSRLVYEQYF. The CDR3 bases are TGTGCCAGCAGCCGTCTCGTCTACGAGCAGTACTTC.

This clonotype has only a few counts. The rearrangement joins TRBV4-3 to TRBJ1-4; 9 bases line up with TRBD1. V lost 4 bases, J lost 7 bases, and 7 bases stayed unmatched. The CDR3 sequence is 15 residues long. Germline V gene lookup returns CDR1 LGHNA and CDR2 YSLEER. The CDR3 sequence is CASSPGDRVVEKLFF. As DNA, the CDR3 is TGCGCCAGCAGCCCGGGGGACAGGGTGGTTGAAAAACTGTTTTTT.

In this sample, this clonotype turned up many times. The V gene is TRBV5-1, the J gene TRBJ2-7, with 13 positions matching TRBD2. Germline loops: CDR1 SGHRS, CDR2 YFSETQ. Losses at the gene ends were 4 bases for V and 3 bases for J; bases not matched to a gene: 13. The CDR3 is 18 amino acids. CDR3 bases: TGCGCCAGCAGCATGAATGCCGGGACTAGCGGGACCCTCTACGAGCAGTACTTC. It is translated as CASSMNAGTSGTLYEQYF.

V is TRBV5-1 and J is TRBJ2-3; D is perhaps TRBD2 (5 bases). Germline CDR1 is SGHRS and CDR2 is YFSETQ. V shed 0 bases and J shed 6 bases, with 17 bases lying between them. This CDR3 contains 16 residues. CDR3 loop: CASSLVGLRRADTQYF. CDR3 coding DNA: TGCGCCAGCAGCTTGGTTGGTCTTAGGCGGGCCGATACGCAGTATTTT. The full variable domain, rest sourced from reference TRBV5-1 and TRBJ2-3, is KAGVTQTPRYLIKTRGQQVTLSCSPISGHRSVSWYQQTPGQGLQFLFEYFSETQRNKGNFPGRFSGRQFSNSRSEMNVSTLELGDSALYLCASSLVGLRRADTQYFGPGTRLTVL.

The CDR3 region is CASSQAGTGGNQPQHF. CDR3 in DNA: TGTGCCAGCAGCCAAGCCGGGACAGGGGGCAATCAGCCCCAGCATTTT. The rearrangement joins TRBV3-1 to TRBJ1-5; 10 bases line up with TRBD1. CDR3 length: 16 residues. CDR1 LGHDT and CDR2 YNNKEL come from the germline V gene (reference sequence). J lost 2 bases, V lost 1 base, and 2 bases had no gene match.

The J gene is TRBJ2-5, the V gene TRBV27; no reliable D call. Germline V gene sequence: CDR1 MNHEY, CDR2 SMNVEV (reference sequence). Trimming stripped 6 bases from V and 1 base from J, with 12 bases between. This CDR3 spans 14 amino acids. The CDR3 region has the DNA TGTGCCAGCAGGGACCTGGGTAGCCAAGAGACCCAGTACTTC. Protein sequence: CASRDLGSQETQYF.

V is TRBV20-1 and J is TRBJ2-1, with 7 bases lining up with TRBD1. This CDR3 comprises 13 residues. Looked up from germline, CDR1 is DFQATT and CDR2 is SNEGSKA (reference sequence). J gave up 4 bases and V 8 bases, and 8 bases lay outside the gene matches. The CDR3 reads CSMLETGYNEQFF. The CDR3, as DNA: TGCAGTATGCTGGAGACAGGGTACAATGAGCAGTTCTTC.

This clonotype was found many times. CDR3 sequence (DNA): TGTGCCAGCAGGGTTGGGGGCTCCTACGAGCAGTACTTC. Translation gives CASRVGGSYEQYF. The rearrangement uses TRBV2 and TRBJ2-7; D may be TRBD1 or TRBD2 (5 bases each). V shed 6 bases and J shed 0 bases, with 9 bases lying between them. The CDR3 runs to 13 residues. Germline-derived CDR1 and CDR2 are SNHLY and FYNNEI.

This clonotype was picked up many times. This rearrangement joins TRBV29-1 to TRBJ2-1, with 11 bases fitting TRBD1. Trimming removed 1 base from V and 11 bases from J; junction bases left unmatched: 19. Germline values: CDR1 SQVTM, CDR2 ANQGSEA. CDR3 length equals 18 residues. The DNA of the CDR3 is TGCAGCGTTGAAGTTCGGACAGGGGGCCTCTCGCGTACAATGAAGCAGTTCTTC. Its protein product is CSVEVRTGGLSRTMKQFF.

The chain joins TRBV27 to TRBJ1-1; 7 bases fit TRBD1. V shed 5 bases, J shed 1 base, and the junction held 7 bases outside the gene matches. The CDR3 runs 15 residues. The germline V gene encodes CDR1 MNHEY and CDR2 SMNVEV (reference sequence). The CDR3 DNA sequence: TGTGCCAGCAGTCGCTCCCAGGGGGGGAACACTGAAGCTTTCTTT. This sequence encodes CASSRSQGGNTEAFF.

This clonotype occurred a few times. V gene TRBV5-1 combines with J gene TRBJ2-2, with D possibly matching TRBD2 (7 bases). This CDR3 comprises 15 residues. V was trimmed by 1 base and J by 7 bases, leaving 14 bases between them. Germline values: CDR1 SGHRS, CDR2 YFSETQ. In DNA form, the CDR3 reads TGCGCCAGCAGCTTGAATGGGGGGGCCAACGGGGAGCTGTTTTTT. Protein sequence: CASSLNGGANGELFF.

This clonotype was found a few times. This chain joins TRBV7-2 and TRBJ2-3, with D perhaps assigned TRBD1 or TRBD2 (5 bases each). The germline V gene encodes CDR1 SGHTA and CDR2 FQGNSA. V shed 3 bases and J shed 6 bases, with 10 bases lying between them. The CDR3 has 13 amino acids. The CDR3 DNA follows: TGTGCCAGCAGCTTCCCGGGGCGGGATACGCAGTATTTT. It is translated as CASSFPGRDTQYF.

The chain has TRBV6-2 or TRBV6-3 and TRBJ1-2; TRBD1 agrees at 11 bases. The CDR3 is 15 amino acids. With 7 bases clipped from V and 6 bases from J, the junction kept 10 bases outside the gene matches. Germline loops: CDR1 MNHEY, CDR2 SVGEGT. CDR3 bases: TGTGCCAGCAATCAACCCGGGACAGGGGGTAATGGCTACACCTTC. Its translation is CASNQPGTGGNGYTF.

CDR3 sequence: CASSSLAYRTDTQYF. The CDR3 DNA follows: TGTGCCAGCAGCTCACTAGCGTACCGCACAGATACGCAGTATTTT. The J gene is TRBJ2-3, the V gene TRBV13, with 7 bases matching TRBD2. CDR1 and CDR2 from the germline V gene are PRHDT and FYEKMQ (reference sequence). The trim removed 4 bases at V and 1 base at J, leaving 5 bases unmatched. The CDR3 contains 15 residues. Full variable domain (outside the CDR3, taken from reference TRBV13 and TRBJ2-3): AAGVIQSPRHLIKEKRETATLKCYPIPRHDTVYWYQQGPGQDPQFLISFYEKMQSDKGSIPDRFSAQQFSDYHSELNMSSLELGDSALYFCASSSLAYRTDTQYFGPGTRLTVL.

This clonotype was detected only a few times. The CDR3 spells CASSLAASTYNEQFF. The CDR3 nucleotides read TGTGCCAGCAGCTTGGCAGCTTCCACCTACAATGAGCAGTTCTTC. The chain employs TRBV5-8 and TRBJ2-1; D unresolved. This CDR3 has 15 amino acids. The germline V gene has CDR1 SGHTS and CDR2 YDEGEE. Deletions cut 0 bases from V and 2 bases from J, with 9 bases between.

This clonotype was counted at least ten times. This CDR3 reads CASSLGRGEKLFF. DNA of the CDR3: TGCGCCAGCAGCTTGGGACGGGGAGAAAAACTGTTTTTT. The V and J genes are TRBV5-1 and TRBJ1-4, with D unclear. CDR1 SGHRS and CDR2 YFSETQ come from the germline V gene. This CDR3 is built from 13 residues. Trimming removed 0 bases at V and 8 bases at J, with 8 bases between.

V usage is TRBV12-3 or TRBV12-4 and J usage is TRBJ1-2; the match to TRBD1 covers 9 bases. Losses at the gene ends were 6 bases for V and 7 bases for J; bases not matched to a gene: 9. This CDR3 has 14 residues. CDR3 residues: CASSPGQGLGGYTF. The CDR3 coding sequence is TGTGCCAGCAGCCCGGGACAGGGATTGGGTGGCTACACCTTC.

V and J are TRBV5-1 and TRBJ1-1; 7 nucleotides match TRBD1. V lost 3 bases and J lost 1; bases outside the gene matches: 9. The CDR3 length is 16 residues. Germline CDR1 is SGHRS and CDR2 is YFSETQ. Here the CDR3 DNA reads TGCGCCAGCAGCTCCGGAGGGGGCGAAGGGAACACTGAAGCTTTCTTT. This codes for CASSSGGGEGNTEAFF.

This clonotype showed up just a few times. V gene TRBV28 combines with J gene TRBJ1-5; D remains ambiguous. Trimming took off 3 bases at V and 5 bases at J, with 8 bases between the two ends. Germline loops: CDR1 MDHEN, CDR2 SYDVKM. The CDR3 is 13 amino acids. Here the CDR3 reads CASSFETDQPQHF. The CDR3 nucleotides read TGTGCCAGCAGTTTCGAGACGGATCAGCCCCAGCATTTT.

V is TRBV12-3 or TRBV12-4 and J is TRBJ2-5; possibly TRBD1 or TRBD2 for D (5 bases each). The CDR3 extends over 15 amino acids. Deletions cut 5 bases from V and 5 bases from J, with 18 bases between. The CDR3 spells CASSPTPLAGETQYF. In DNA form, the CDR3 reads TGTGCCAGCAGTCCGACCCCCCTAGCAGGGGAGACCCAGTACTTC.

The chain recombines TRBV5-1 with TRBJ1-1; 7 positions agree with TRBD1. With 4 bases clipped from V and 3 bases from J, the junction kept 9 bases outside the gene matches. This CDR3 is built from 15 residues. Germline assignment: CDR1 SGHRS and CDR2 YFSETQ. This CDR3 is CASSLRDSMYTEAFF. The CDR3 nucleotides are TGCGCCAGCAGCCTAAGGGACAGCATGTACACTGAAGCTTTCTTT.

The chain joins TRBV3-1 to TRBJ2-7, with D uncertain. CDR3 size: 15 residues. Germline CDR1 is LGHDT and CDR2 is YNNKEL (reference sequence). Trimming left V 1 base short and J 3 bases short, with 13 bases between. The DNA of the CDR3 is TGTGCCAGCAGCCAAGGATGGACCAACCTCTACGAGCAGTACTTC. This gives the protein CASSQGWTNLYEQYF.

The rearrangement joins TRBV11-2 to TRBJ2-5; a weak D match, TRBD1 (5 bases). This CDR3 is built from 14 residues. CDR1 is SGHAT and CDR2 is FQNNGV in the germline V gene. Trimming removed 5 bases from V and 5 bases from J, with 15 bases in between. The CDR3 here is CASSINPGRETQYF. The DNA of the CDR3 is TGTGCCAGCAGCATTAATCCAGGGCGGGAGACCCAGTACTTC.

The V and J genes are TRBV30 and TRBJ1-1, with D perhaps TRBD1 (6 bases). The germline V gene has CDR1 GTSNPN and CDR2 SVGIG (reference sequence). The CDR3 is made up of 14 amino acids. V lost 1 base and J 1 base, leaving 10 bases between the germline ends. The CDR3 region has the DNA TGTGCCTGGAGTGGCTGGACAGAGAACACTGAAGCTTTCTTT. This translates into CAWSGWTENTEAFF.